The 14 T cell receptor beta chains in this list originate from one sample, sequenced in a study of cytomegalovirus exposure and HLA in healthy donors. Primers: 60 Vbeta forward and 13 Jbeta reverse. This table comes from immunoSEQ multiplex PCR, and its TCRdb copy is limited to in-frame clones, with some not included. The sample comprises about 93,000 clones, around 78% of which are singletons, and around 0.53% rests with the top ten. The sample was PBMCs. The receptors come from a man aged 25 to 40 in good health and CMV-seronegative.

Only a few counts were recorded for this clone. The chain couples TRBV5-6 to TRBJ1-4, with a tentative D call TRBD1 (5 bases). The CDR3 totals 15 residues. The V gene lost 1 base and the J gene lost 3 bases, with 10 bases spanning the gap. Germline-derived CDR1 and CDR2 are SGHDT and YYEEEE. CDR3 amino acids: CASSLFETANEKLFF. Written as DNA, the CDR3 is TGTGCCAGCAGCTTGTTCGAGACAGCTAATGAAAAACTGTTTTTT.

The CDR3 sequence is CASSYRSGNTEAFF. The CDR3 bases are TGTGCCAGCAGTTACCGCTCAGGGAACACTGAAGCTTTCTTT. J is TRBJ1-1 and V is TRBV6-5, with unresolved D. Trimming removed 2 bases at V and 1 base at J, with 8 bases between. CDR1 MNHEY and CDR2 SVGAGI come from the germline V gene. The CDR3 totals 14 residues.

The chain has TRBV7-2 and TRBJ1-2; D is perhaps TRBD1 (5 bases). In germline, CDR1 is SGHTA, CDR2 FQGNSA. V lost 1 base and J 6 bases, leaving 18 bases between the germline ends. The CDR3 is 16 residues long. The CDR3 DNA follows: TGTGCCAGCAGCTTAGATCTCTCCGCAGGGCGTGATGGCTACACCTTC. Amino acids: CASSLDLSAGRDGYTF.

The CDR3 protein is CASGPGPDTDTQYF. In DNA, the CDR3 is TGTGCCAGTGGTCCAGGGCCCGACACAGATACGCAGTATTTT. The chain uses TRBV25-1 and TRBJ2-3; D is perhaps TRBD1 (5 bases). The CDR3 has 14 residues. Germline-derived CDR1 and CDR2 are MGHDK and SYGVNS. V was pared by 9 bases and J by 2 bases, with 15 bases between.

The V call is TRBV11-2, the J call TRBJ2-2, with 10 positions matching TRBD1. Germline V gives CDR1 SGHAT, CDR2 FQNNGV. The CDR3 has 15 amino acids. With V trimmed by 5 bases and J by 4 bases, 4 bases remained unmatched. The CDR3 loop is CASSDRGPVTGELFF. The CDR3 coding sequence is TGTGCCAGCAGCGACAGGGGGCCGGTCACCGGGGAGCTGTTTTTT.

The rearrangement links TRBV9 to TRBJ2-1; 7 nucleotides agree with TRBD1. Germline V lookup: CDR1 SGDLS, CDR2 YYNGEE. The J segment lost 4 bases and the V segment lost 3 bases, leaving 4 bases of the junction unmatched. CDR3 length: 14 amino acids. The CDR3 DNA follows: TGTGCCAGCAGCGCCGGGACAGCTTACAATGAGCAGTTCTTC. It codes for CASSAGTAYNEQFF.

The chain uses TRBV29-1 and TRBJ2-1; TRBD1 is a possible D gene (6 bases). V lost 6 bases and J lost 0, with 9 bases in between. This CDR3 has 13 residues. The germline gives CDR1 SQVTM, CDR2 ANQGSEA. CDR3 loop: CSVRTASYNEQFF. The CDR3 DNA follows: TGCAGCGTCCGGACAGCCTCCTACAATGAGCAGTTCTTC.

The chain combines TRBV5-4 with TRBJ1-1; weak D call: TRBD1 (5 bases). The CDR3 extends over 14 amino acids. Trimming left V 2 bases short and J 0 bases short, with 8 bases between. From germline, CDR1 is SGHNT and CDR2 YYREEE (reference sequence). In nucleotides, the CDR3 is TGTGCCAGCAGCTTCTCAGGGATGAACACTGAAGCTTTCTTT. This codes for CASSFSGMNTEAFF.

This clone was seen a handful of times. The chain employs TRBV5-8 and TRBJ1-2, with TRBD1 matching over 7 bases. Germline loops: CDR1 SGHTS, CDR2 YDEGEE. The CDR3 consists of 16 residues. With 4 bases clipped from V and 6 bases from J, the junction kept 15 bases outside the gene matches. This chain's CDR3 is CASSPGVRQGVDGYTF. CDR3 sequence (DNA): TGTGCCAGCAGCCCCGGCGTCCGACAGGGAGTAGATGGCTACACCTTC.

The chain has TRBV7-9 and TRBJ1-2, with D unresolved. The CDR3 spans 13 residues. V was shortened by 1 base and J by 8 bases, with 11 bases between the two germline ends. Germline CDR1 and CDR2: SEHNR and FQNEAQ (reference sequence). CDR3 loop: CASSLVVDWGYTF. DNA of the CDR3: TGTGCCAGCAGCTTAGTGGTCGACTGGGGCTACACCTTC.

V is TRBV5-6 and J is TRBJ2-7; TRBD1 aligns across 11 bases. Germline assignment: CDR1 SGHDT and CDR2 YYEEEE. The CDR3 spans 17 residues. V dropped 4 bases and J dropped 2; count of bases not matched to a gene: 11. CDR3 sequence reads: CASSPGTGGGRAYEQYV. The CDR3 DNA reads TGTGCCAGCAGCCCCGGGACAGGGGGTGGGCGCGCCTACGAGCAGTACGTC.

This clone was seen more than once but under ten times. This chain joins TRBV4-3 and TRBJ2-7; D possibly corresponds to TRBD2 (5 bases). CDR1 is LGHNA and CDR2 is YSLEER in the germline V gene. The CDR3 loop spans 15 amino acids. Trimming shortened V by 0 bases and J by 5 bases, and 14 bases separated the two germline ends. The CDR3 DNA reads as TGCGCCAGCAGCCAAGATGGCGTGGACTGGAACGAGCAGTACTTC. Translating it yields CASSQDGVDWNEQYF.

CDR3 in amino acids: CSAATGFQETQYF. The CDR3 region has the DNA TGCAGCGCCGCGACAGGGTTTCAAGAGACCCAGTACTTC. The J gene is TRBJ2-5, the V gene TRBV29-1, with 7 nucleotides matching TRBD1. V shed 7 bases, J shed 2 bases, and the junction held 7 bases outside the gene matches. CDR3 length: 13 residues. From germline, CDR1 is SQVTM and CDR2 ANQGSEA.

The genes are TRBV7-9 and TRBJ2-3; D ambiguous. V lost 3 bases and J 2 bases, leaving 6 bases between the germline ends. This CDR3 region has 13 residues. In germline, CDR1 is SEHNR, CDR2 FQNEAQ (reference sequence). CDR3 DNA: TGTGCCAGCAGCTTCTCTCTCACAGATACGCAGTATTTT. Amino acids: CASSFSLTDTQYF.